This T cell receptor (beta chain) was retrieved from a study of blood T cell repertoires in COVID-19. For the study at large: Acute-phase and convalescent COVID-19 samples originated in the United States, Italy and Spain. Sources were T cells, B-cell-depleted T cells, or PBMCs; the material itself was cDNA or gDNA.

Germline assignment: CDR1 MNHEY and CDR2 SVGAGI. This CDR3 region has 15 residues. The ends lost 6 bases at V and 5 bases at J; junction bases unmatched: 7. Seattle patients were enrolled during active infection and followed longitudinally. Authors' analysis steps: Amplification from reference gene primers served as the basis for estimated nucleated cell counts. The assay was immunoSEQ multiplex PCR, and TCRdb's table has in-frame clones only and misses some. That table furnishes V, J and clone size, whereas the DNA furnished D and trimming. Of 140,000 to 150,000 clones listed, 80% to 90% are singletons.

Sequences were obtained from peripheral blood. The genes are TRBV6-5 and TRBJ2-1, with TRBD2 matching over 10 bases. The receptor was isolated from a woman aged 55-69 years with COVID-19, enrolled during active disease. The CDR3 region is CASSPGTSENNEQFF. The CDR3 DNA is TGTGCCAGCAGCCCCGGGACTAGCGAGAACAATGAGCAGTTCTTC.